This T cell receptor beta chain came from a study of blood T cell repertoires in COVID-19. Study overall: Italy, Spain and the United States were the sources of the convalescent and acute COVID-19 samples. Nucleic acid was either cDNA or gDNA, and it came from T cells, B-cell-depleted T cells, or PBMCs.

Per the original methods: From reference gene primer amplification, estimates of nucleated cell counts were derived. The data were produced by immunoSEQ multiplex PCR, yet TCRdb's version contains in-frame clones alone and is incomplete. V and J calls and clone size are those listed in that table; D and trimming were worked out from the DNA. The sample comprises some 40,000 clones, around four fifths of which are singletons, and 16% rests with the top ten. The table lists this clone with a count of one. CDR1 and CDR2 from the germline V gene are DFQATT and SNEGSKA (reference sequence). This CDR3 has 11 residues. The V gene end was trimmed by 6 bases and the J gene end by 4 bases; junction bases not matched to a gene: 3.

The J gene is TRBJ2-7, the V gene TRBV20-1; TRBD1 agrees at 7 bases. This receptor was identified in a man aged 65 to 85 with acute or convalescent COVID-19. The sample comprised peripheral blood. CDR3 sequence: CSAYRGYEQYF. The DNA of the CDR3 is TGCAGTGCGTACAGGGGATACGAGCAGTACTTC.